The 10 T cell receptor beta chains below come from one sample, sequenced in a study of response to subunit inactivated influenza vaccine. TCRdb itself ran the RT-PCR reads through MiXCR, one entry per CDR3 protein. The sample carries 700,000 to 900,000 distinct CDR3 sequences, 21% recorded once. The specimen comprised PBMCs from blood, sampled 5 days after vaccination. The receptors here all came from a man aged 50 to 59 who received an inactivated influenza vaccine.

This clonotype has a handful of counts. The chain couples TRBV6-1 to TRBJ2-7; TRBD1 agrees at 8 bases. Germline V gene lookup returns CDR1 MNHNS and CDR2 SASEGT. The CDR3 is 14 amino acids. Trimming removed 6 bases from V and 0 bases from J; junction bases left unmatched: 4. The CDR3 nucleotides read TGTGCCAGCAGATGGGACAGGAACTCCTACGAGCAGTACTTC. It specifies CASRWDRNSYEQYF.

The genes are TRBV3-1 and TRBJ1-4; the D gene is possibly TRBD1 (5 bases). Germline V gene data show CDR1 as LGHDT and CDR2 as YNNKEL (reference sequence). With 5 bases removed from V and 3 bases from J, the gap between germline ends came to 10 bases. The CDR3 has 14 amino acids. CDR3 residues: CASSYDSPNEKLFF. The DNA of the CDR3 is TGTGCCAGCAGCTACGACAGTCCTAATGAAAAACTGTTTTTT.

This chain connects TRBV15 to TRBJ2-7, with no clear D. In germline, CDR1 is LNHNV, CDR2 YYDKDF (reference sequence). Trimming removed 5 bases at V and 3 bases at J, with 14 bases between. The CDR3 sequence is 14 residues long. CDR3 DNA sequence: TGTGCCACCAGCCCTTTGGACGTTGACTACGAGCAGTACTTC. Protein product: CATSPLDVDYEQYF.

This clonotype was picked up a small number of times. The chain is built from TRBV10-3 and TRBJ2-7, with 10 positions matching TRBD2. The germline V gene has CDR1 ENHRY and CDR2 SYGVKD. The V gene end was trimmed by 6 bases and the J gene end by 3 bases; junction bases not matched to a gene: 8. This CDR3 has 15 amino acids. The CDR3 sequence is CAIRGVTSGLYEQYF. The CDR3 region has the DNA TGTGCCATCAGAGGGGTGACTAGCGGGCTCTACGAGCAGTACTTC.

The CDR3 loop reads CSARKDSLILYEQYF. CDR3 in DNA: TGCAGTGCTAGGAAGGACAGTTTAATACTATACGAGCAGTACTTC. V is TRBV20-1 and J is TRBJ2-7, with D possibly TRBD1 on 6 matching bases. This CDR3 is 15 amino acids long. Trimming pared 3 bases from V and 4 bases from J, leaving 19 bases between. Germline V CDR1 and CDR2: DFQATT, SNEGSKA (reference sequence).

This sequence joins TRBV9 and TRBJ2-1, with D uncertain. Germline lookup yields CDR1 SGDLS and CDR2 YYNGEE. The CDR3 is made up of 13 amino acids. V gave up 4 bases and J gave up 7 bases, with 12 bases separating them. CDR3 amino acids: CASSIMPGNEQFF. In DNA form, the CDR3 reads TGTGCCAGCAGCATAATGCCAGGTAATGAGCAGTTCTTC.

The chain is built from TRBV4-3 and TRBJ2-2; 9 bases are a match to TRBD2. In germline, CDR1 is LGHNA, CDR2 YSLEER. The CDR3 sequence is 17 residues long. After removal of 2 bases from V and 3 bases from J, the junction contained 7 bases not matched to a gene. The DNA for the CDR3 is TGCGCCAGCAGCCAACGACCGGGACTAGCCCACACCGGGGAGCTGTTTTTT. Its translation: CASSQRPGLAHTGELFF.

The V and J genes are TRBV11-2 and TRBJ2-3; 9 bases map to TRBD1. CDR3 length equals 15 residues. Per germline, CDR1 SGHAT and CDR2 FQNNGV. V lost 7 bases, J lost 3 bases, and 8 bases stayed unmatched. The CDR3 DNA sequence: TGTGCCAGCACCTGGGGACAGGGCAGGACAGATACGCAGTATTTT. Its translation: CASTWGQGRTDTQYF.

This clonotype was detected a few times. The chain has TRBV20-1 and TRBJ1-1, with 8 bases that match TRBD1. Germline-derived CDR1 and CDR2 are DFQATT and SNEGSKA (reference sequence). J gave up 6 bases and V 2 bases, and 5 bases lay outside the gene matches. The CDR3 is 13 amino acids. CDR3 DNA sequence: TGCAGTGCTAGACAGGGGGCGTCCTCTGAAGCTTTCTTT. It specifies CSARQGASSEAFF.

V is TRBV15 and J is TRBJ2-3; D is perhaps TRBD1 or TRBD2 (5 bases each). The V gene's germline CDR1 is LNHNV and CDR2 YYDKDF (reference sequence). This CDR3 is built from 17 residues. With 3 bases removed from V and 4 bases from J, the gap between germline ends came to 20 bases. The CDR3 bases are TGTGCCACCAGCAGTATACGGGACGAAAGGGCCCCAGATACGCAGTATTTT. This encodes CATSSIRDERAPDTQYF.